The 23 T cell receptor beta chains given below trace back to one sample, sequenced in a study of human T cells and chemical hapten exposure. Time point indicated: patch test 1, 2 weeks after DPC sensitization. Described treatment: therapeutic diphenylcyclopropenone sensitization with weekly scalp DPC. From the RACE reads, TCRdb called clonotypes with MiXCR, one entry per CDR3 protein. The sample has 300,000 to 400,000 distinct CDR3 sequences, approximately 6.3% seen once; the top ten hold 7% to 10%. The specimen comprised whole blood, sampled in connection with sensitization to the hapten diphenylcyclopropenone (DPC). These receptors were collected from a woman aged 18-29 years with alopecia areata. Some clones in this sample may be carry-over from other donors' samples.

In its sample, this clonotype was seen many times. The rearrangement links TRBV7-3 to TRBJ2-2; 8 bases fit TRBD2. V lost 4 bases, J lost 4 bases, and 5 bases stayed unmatched. The germline gives CDR1 SGHTA, CDR2 FQGTGA. The CDR3 covers 15 residues. The CDR3 region is CASSSFGGATGELFF. The DNA for the CDR3 is TGTGCCAGCAGCTCCTTCGGGGGGGCCACCGGGGAGCTGTTTTTT.

This clonotype appeared many times. The chain joins TRBV7-2 to TRBJ2-3; D is uncertain. The germline V gene has CDR1 SGHTA and CDR2 FQGNSA. The CDR3 runs to 12 residues. V was trimmed by 1 base and J by 3 bases, leaving 2 bases between them. The CDR3 region is CASSLETDTQYF. CDR3 in DNA: TGTGCCAGCAGCTTAGAGACAGATACGCAGTATTTT.

The chain employs TRBV6-1 and TRBJ2-1; D is undetermined. This CDR3 spans 12 amino acids. Germline CDR1 is MNHNS and CDR2 is SASEGT. V shed 0 bases and J shed 9 bases, with 6 bases lying between them. CDR3 protein: CASSEAWTEQFF. CDR3 bases: TGTGCCAGCAGTGAAGCGTGGACTGAGCAGTTCTTC.

The J gene is TRBJ2-2, the V gene TRBV7-3, with 8 nucleotides matching TRBD2. Germline V CDR1 and CDR2: SGHTA, FQGTGA. V lost 6 bases and J lost 2; bases outside the gene matches: 8. This CDR3 region has 16 residues. Here the CDR3 reads CASSSTSGSNTGELFF. The DNA for the CDR3 is TGTGCCAGCAGTTCTACTAGCGGTTCAAACACCGGGGAGCTGTTTTTT.

This clonotype has a count of ten or more. The chain is built from TRBV5-1 and TRBJ2-5; D is ambiguous. Germline V gene lookup returns CDR1 SGHRS and CDR2 YFSETQ. Trimming left V 4 bases short and J 5 bases short, with 12 bases between. The CDR3 is made up of 13 amino acids. The CDR3 bases are TGCGCCAGCAGCCCCACCATAGATGAGACCCAGTACTTC. It translates to CASSPTIDETQYF.

This clonotype was picked up a small number of times. The genes are TRBV12-2 and TRBJ1-2; the table names TRBD1, a call not compared with the DNA. TRBV12-2 has pseudogene status. The CDR3 length is 17 residues. The CDR3 DNA follows: TGTGCAAGTCGCTTAGCGTGCTGCCTCACCCGCCCCCATGGCTACACCTTC. Translated, it gives CASRLACCLTRPHGYTF.

This clonotype was detected many times. This rearrangement joins TRBV24-1 to TRBJ1-5; D is possibly TRBD1 (5 bases). V was cut by 6 bases and J by 7 bases, with 15 bases left in between. There are 14 residues in the CDR3. Germline V gene data show CDR1 as KGHDR and CDR2 as SFDVKD. CDR3 DNA sequence: TGTGCCACCAGTCCCCCCGATGGGGGGCAGCCCCAGCATTTT. Amino acids: CATSPPDGGQPQHF.

This clonotype was counted at least ten times. This chain links TRBV28 with TRBJ1-1, with unresolved D. CDR1 is MDHEN and CDR2 is SYDVKM in the germline V gene. The V end was cut by 4 bases, the J end by 3 bases, with 6 bases between. The CDR3 loop spans 12 amino acids. Here the CDR3 DNA reads TGTGCCAGCAGTTATACAGACACTGAAGCTTTCTTT. Protein product: CASSYTDTEAFF.

This clonotype was seen only a few times. This chain links TRBV6-6 with TRBJ2-7; 12 nucleotides match TRBD2. This CDR3 has 16 amino acids. CDR1 is MNHNY, CDR2 SVGAGI, per germline (reference sequence). Unmatched junction bases numbered 7, after V lost 3 bases and J lost 4 bases. CDR3 DNA: TGTGCCAGCAGTTATTCCGGGACTAGCGGGCTATACGAGCAGTACTTC. This sequence encodes CASSYSGTSGLYEQYF.

This clonotype was recorded many times. The J gene is TRBJ2-3, the V gene TRBV7-2; D may be TRBD1 (6 bases). The CDR3 consists of 16 residues. The V gene's germline CDR1 is SGHTA and CDR2 FQGNSA. V was trimmed by 1 base and J by 1 base, leaving 12 bases between them. DNA for the CDR3: TGTGCCAGCAGCTTAGACCGGGCAGGGGGCACAGATACGCAGTATTTT. Translated, it gives CASSLDRAGGTDTQYF.

This sequence joins TRBV12-3 or TRBV12-4 and TRBJ1-1; the D is unclear. This CDR3 contains 11 residues. V lost 7 bases and J lost 4, with 7 bases in between. CDR3 sequence (DNA): TGTGCCAGCACCGGTGGCACTGAAGCTTTCTTT. Translating it yields CASTGGTEAFF.

This clonotype was seen only a few times. The chain couples TRBV6-5 to TRBJ1-4; D not resolved. This CDR3 has 15 residues. Germline loops: CDR1 MNHEY, CDR2 SVGAGI. The V end lost 3 bases, the J end lost 5 bases, and 13 bases lay between the germline ends. CDR3 DNA sequence: TGTGCCAGCAGTTATTCTGGGATTGGGAATGAAAAACTGTTTTTT. Translated, it gives CASSYSGIGNEKLFF.

The rearrangement joins TRBV6-1 to TRBJ2-3; 8 bases are a match to TRBD2. V lost 2 bases, J lost 0 bases, and 4 bases stayed unmatched. The V gene's germline CDR1 is MNHNS and CDR2 SASEGT. This CDR3 region has 16 residues. The chain's CDR3 is CASSESERGSTDTQYF. The DNA for the CDR3 is TGTGCCAGCAGTGAATCAGAGCGGGGGAGCACAGATACGCAGTATTTT.

The genes are TRBV6-5 and TRBJ1-5; D not certain. CDR3 length: 14 amino acids. Trimming removed 8 bases from V and 3 bases from J, with 14 bases in between. Germline CDR1 is MNHEY and CDR2 is SVGAGI. The CDR3 DNA reads as TGTGCCAGCTCGTTGGTCGGCAACAATCAGCCCCAGCATTTT. Translation gives CASSLVGNNQPQHF.

This chain links TRBV28 with TRBJ2-5, with TRBD2 matching 13 bases. Germline V gene lookup returns CDR1 MDHEN and CDR2 SYDVKM. Trimming cost V 5 bases and J 5 bases; bases outside gene matches: 5. This CDR3 comprises 15 residues. For the CDR3, the DNA is TGTGCCAGCAGTGGACTAGCGGGGGATGTGGAGACCCAGTACTTC. Encoded protein: CASSGLAGDVETQYF.

This rearrangement joins TRBV5-1 to TRBJ2-7, with D possibly matching TRBD1 (5 bases). CDR3 length equals 13 residues. V was trimmed by 4 bases and J by 1 base, leaving 9 bases between them. The germline V gene encodes CDR1 SGHRS and CDR2 YFSETQ. The CDR3 loop reads CASSTQGSYEQYF. The CDR3 nucleotides read TGCGCCAGCAGCACGCAGGGTTCCTACGAGCAGTACTTC.

This clonotype was detected only a few times. This chain uses TRBV20-1 with TRBJ1-6; D is perhaps TRBD1 (6 bases). The CDR3 spans 13 residues. V lost 4 bases, J lost 7 bases, and 11 bases lay in between. Per the germline V gene, CDR1 is DFQATT and CDR2 is SNEGSKA (reference sequence). CDR3 bases: TGCAGTGCTACCCGGACAGCCAATTCACCCCTCCACTTT. This gives the protein CSATRTANSPLHF.

The table lists this clonotype with a few counts. The chain employs TRBV11-2 and TRBJ2-5, with 9 nucleotides matching TRBD1. Per germline, CDR1 SGHAT and CDR2 FQNNGV. This CDR3 spans 15 amino acids. J gave up 0 bases and V 5 bases, and 4 bases lay outside the gene matches. The CDR3 bases are TGTGCCAGCAGCCCGGGACAGGGTTACCAAGAGACCCAGTACTTC. Translated, it gives CASSPGQGYQETQYF.

This clonotype was counted a few times. The chain recombines TRBV7-9 with TRBJ2-1; no firm D call. This CDR3 has 13 residues. Germline V gene lookup returns CDR1 SEHNR and CDR2 FQNEAQ (reference sequence). V lost 1 base and J lost 6, with 7 bases in between. The DNA for the CDR3 is TGTGCCAGCAGCTTAGGGATGGGCAATGAGCAGTTCTTC. It translates to CASSLGMGNEQFF.

The sample holds a few counts of this clonotype. The V gene is TRBV2, the J gene TRBJ1-4; D gene ambiguous. CDR1 is SNHLY, CDR2 FYNNEI, per germline. V lost 2 bases to trimming and J lost 7 bases, with 11 bases between them. There are 14 residues in the CDR3. The CDR3 is CASSEMGSGEKLFF. In nucleotides, the CDR3 is TGTGCCAGCAGTGAAATGGGATCCGGTGAAAAACTGTTTTTT. Full variable domain (rest looked up from reference TRBV2 and TRBJ1-4): EPEVTQTPSHQVTQMGQEVILRCVPISNHLYFYWYRQILGQKVEFLVSFYNNEISEKSEIFDDQFSVERPDGSNFTLKIRSTKLEDSAMYFCASSEMGSGEKLFFGSGTQLSVL.

The sample holds many counts of this clonotype. The chain employs TRBV10-3 and TRBJ2-1; D gene unclear. V lost 6 bases and J 4 bases, leaving 13 bases between the germline ends. Germline CDR1 ENHRY, CDR2 SYGVKD. CDR3 length: 14 residues. The CDR3 DNA reads TGTGCCATCAGGTACTCCCCCGTTTACAATGAGCAGTTCTTC. As protein: CAIRYSPVYNEQFF.

This clonotype was observed a few times. The V call is TRBV6-1, the J call TRBJ2-7, with D uncertain. Germline values: CDR1 MNHNS, CDR2 SASEGT. The CDR3 is made up of 14 amino acids. V was pared by 1 base and J by 4 bases, with 11 bases between. For the CDR3, the DNA is TGTGCCAGCAGTGAAGAGGCCAGGAGATACGAGCAGTACTTC. It codes for CASSEEARRYEQYF.

This clonotype was seen only a few times. The chain recombines TRBV18 with TRBJ1-4, with TRBD1 matching over 9 bases. V lost 6 bases and J lost 4; bases outside the gene matches: 15. The CDR3 is 18 amino acids. Germline V gene lookup returns CDR1 KGHSH and CDR2 LQKENI. The CDR3 bases are TGTGCCAGCTCGCCCGGACAGGGGTCGGTAACGATTAATGAAAAACTGTTTTTT. Protein sequence: CASSPGQGSVTINEKLFF.